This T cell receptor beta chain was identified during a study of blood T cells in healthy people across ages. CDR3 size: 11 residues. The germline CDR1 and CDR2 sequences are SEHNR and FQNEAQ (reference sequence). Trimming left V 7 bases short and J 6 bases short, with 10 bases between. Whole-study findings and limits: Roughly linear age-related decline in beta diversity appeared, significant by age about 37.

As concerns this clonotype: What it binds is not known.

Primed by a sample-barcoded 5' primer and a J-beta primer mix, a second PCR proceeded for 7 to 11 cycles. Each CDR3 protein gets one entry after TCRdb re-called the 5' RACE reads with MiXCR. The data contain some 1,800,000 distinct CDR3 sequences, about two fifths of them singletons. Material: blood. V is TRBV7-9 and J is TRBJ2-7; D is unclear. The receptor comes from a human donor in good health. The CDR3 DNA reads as TGTGCCAGCACCCCGCTGGGCGAGCAGTACTTC. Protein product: CASTPLGEQYF.